These 32 T cell receptor beta chains originate from one sample sequenced in a study of OX40 agonist ivuxolimab in advanced cancers. Profiled with immunoSEQ multiplex PCR; TCRdb holds only in-frame clones, not every one. The data contain 65,000 to 80,000 clones, about 86% of them singletons. The sample was CD4+ or CD8+ T cells sorted from blood, taken in a trial of the OX40 agonist ivuxolimab. Every receptor here comes from an adult with an advanced solid tumor such as melanoma, head and neck, liver or kidney cancer.

The chain links TRBV19 to TRBJ2-5; 8 bases are shared with TRBD2. The V gene's germline CDR1 is LNHDA and CDR2 SQIVND (reference sequence). After removal of 4 bases from V and 4 bases from J, the junction contained 2 bases not matched to a gene. The CDR3 spans 13 residues. The CDR3 sequence is CASSRGLGETQYF. Written as DNA, the CDR3 is TGTGCCAGTAGTAGGGGACTAGGAGAGACCCAGTACTTC.

The V gene is TRBV7-9, the J gene TRBJ2-2, with 9 bases that match TRBD1. The CDR3 covers 13 residues. Germline CDR1 and CDR2: SEHNR and FQNEAQ (reference sequence). V lost 4 bases to trimming and J lost 8 bases; unmatched junction nucleotides: 2. The CDR3 sequence is CASSWTGVGELFF. The CDR3 DNA reads as TGTGCCAGCAGCTGGACAGGGGTTGGGGAGCTGTTTTTT.

This rearrangement joins TRBV12-5 to TRBJ2-7; perhaps TRBD2 as D (5 bases). Deletions cut 5 bases from V and 0 bases from J, with 17 bases between. CDR1 is LGHNT and CDR2 is FRNRAP in the germline V gene. CDR3 length equals 16 residues. CDR3 nucleotide sequence: TGTGCTAGTGGTATAGCTATGTTGGAGGACTCCTACGAGCAGTACTTC. As protein: CASGIAMLEDSYEQYF.

This chain joins TRBV28 and TRBJ2-3, with D uncertain. Germline CDR1 MDHEN, CDR2 SYDVKM. V lost 3 bases to trimming and J lost 2 bases, with 6 bases between them. The CDR3 consists of 13 residues. The CDR3, as DNA: TGTGCCAGCAGTTTCGACTTCACAGATACGCAGTATTTT. This codes for CASSFDFTDTQYF.

V and J are TRBV6-6 and TRBJ2-2; TRBD1 matches 9 bases. Germline V gene data show CDR1 as MNHNY and CDR2 as SVGAGI (reference sequence). The length of the CDR3 is 14 residues. Losses at the gene ends were 7 bases for V and 7 bases for J; bases not matched to a gene: 7. The CDR3: CASKETGGVGELFF. The CDR3 bases are TGTGCCAGCAAAGAGACAGGGGGGGTCGGGGAGCTGTTTTTT.

The chain couples TRBV29-1 to TRBJ1-3, with D hard to call. Germline values: CDR1 SQVTM, CDR2 ANQGSEA. V dropped 5 bases and J dropped 1 base, with 9 bases sitting between them. The CDR3 sequence is 13 residues long. The CDR3 DNA reads TGCAGCGTTATTCCATCGTCTGGAAACACCATATATTTT. As protein: CSVIPSSGNTIYF.

The chain carries TRBV6-1 and TRBJ1-5; the D gene is possibly TRBD1 (5 bases). V was shortened by 5 bases and J by 4 bases, with 9 bases between the two germline ends. The CDR3 is 13 residues long. The germline V gene has CDR1 MNHNS and CDR2 SASEGT. CDR3 DNA: TGTGCCAGCAGTTGGGGGACTAATCAGCCCCAGCATTTT. It specifies CASSWGTNQPQHF.

V and J are TRBV5-6 and TRBJ2-7, with D perhaps TRBD1 or TRBD2 (6 bases each). The CDR3 covers 14 residues. Germline CDR1 and CDR2: SGHDT and YYEEEE. The V gene lost 4 bases and the J gene lost 4 bases, with 15 bases spanning the gap. In DNA form, the CDR3 reads TGTGCCAGCAGCAATCCTCGGGGGCAGTACGAGCAGTACTTC. It codes for CASSNPRGQYEQYF.

This clone was counted only a few times. The genes are TRBV14 and TRBJ2-1, with 10 bases matching TRBD2. CDR1 is SGHDN and CDR2 is FVKESK in the germline V gene. V lost 4 bases, J lost 1 base, and 1 base stayed unmatched. The CDR3 is 15 amino acids. The CDR3 DNA sequence: TGTGCCAGCAGCCTGGGACTAGCGTCCTACAATGAGCAGTTCTTC. It codes for CASSLGLASYNEQFF.

The rearrangement joins TRBV11-2 to TRBJ1-2; 7 bases are shared with TRBD1. Germline CDR1 reads SGHAT; CDR2 reads FQNNGV. After removal of 5 bases from V and 1 base from J, the junction contained 13 bases not matched to a gene. The CDR3 runs 17 residues. In DNA form, the CDR3 reads TGTGCCAGCAGCGGTCCGGGACAGAGACTAATTAACTATGGCTACACCTTC. This codes for CASSGPGQRLINYGYTF.

The rearrangement links TRBV18 to TRBJ2-5, with TRBD1 as a possible D gene (5 bases). The V gene's germline CDR1 is KGHSH and CDR2 LQKENI. CDR3 length: 14 amino acids. The germline V and J ends were trimmed by 5 bases and 4 bases, with 14 bases remaining between them. Here the CDR3 reads CASSLTGARETQYF. The CDR3 DNA is TGTGCCAGCTCATTGACTGGGGCCCGAGAGACCCAGTACTTC. The whole variable domain, filled in from reference TRBV18 and TRBJ2-5, reads NAGVMQNPRHLVRRRGQEARLRCSPMKGHSHVYWYRQLPEEGLKFMVYLQKENIIDESGMPKERFSAEFPKEGPSILRIQQVVRGDSAAYFCASSLTGARETQYFGPGTRLLVL.

This chain links TRBV7-2 with TRBJ2-5, with a tentative D call TRBD1 (6 bases). Looked up from germline, CDR1 is SGHTA and CDR2 is FQGNSA. The CDR3 covers 17 residues. V was cut by 0 bases and J by 2 bases, with 16 bases left in between. CDR3 loop: CASSLAGAGAFQETQYF. The CDR3 DNA reads TGTGCCAGCAGCTTAGCGGGGGCTGGCGCATTTCAAGAGACCCAGTACTTC.

The chain recombines TRBV6-5 with TRBJ1-2, with 9 bases that match TRBD1. Per the germline V gene, CDR1 is MNHEY and CDR2 is SVGAGI. CDR3 length equals 14 residues. The junction had 6 bases not matched to a gene; V was cut back by 2 bases and J by 8 bases. The CDR3 DNA reads TGTGCCAGCAGTTACCGGAGGACAGGGGCCGGCTACACCTTC. It translates to CASSYRRTGAGYTF.

The chain has TRBV5-1 and TRBJ2-5; TRBD2 might be the D (7 bases). There are 15 residues in the CDR3. Germline V gene data show CDR1 as SGHRS and CDR2 as YFSETQ. Trimming stripped 1 base from V and 5 bases from J, with 15 bases between. Written as DNA, the CDR3 is TGCGCCAGCAGCTTGACCCGGGGGGCGGTGGAGACCCAGTACTTC. It translates to CASSLTRGAVETQYF.

This chain links TRBV4-2 with TRBJ1-3; D not certain. The CDR3 length is 16 residues. Trimming removed 1 base at V and 4 bases at J, with 14 bases between. The V gene's germline CDR1 is LGHNA and CDR2 YNFKEQ. The CDR3 DNA sequence: TGTGCCAGCAGCCAAGTTAGCCAGGCGGGGGGAAACACCATATATTTT. Its translation is CASSQVSQAGGNTIYF.

This chain uses TRBV7-3 with TRBJ2-2, with TRBD1 identical over 7 bases. Trimming removed 1 base from V and 0 bases from J; junction bases left unmatched: 5. The CDR3 runs 17 residues. The germline V gene has CDR1 SGHTA and CDR2 FQGTGA. The CDR3 DNA reads TGTGCCAGCAGCTTAATCCCGGGACAGCCGAACACCGGGGAGCTGTTTTTT. Residues: CASSLIPGQPNTGELFF.

The CDR3 loop reads CASSLGQGGSDTEAFF. CDR3 in DNA: TGTGCCAGCAGCCTGGGACAGGGGGGCTCGGACACTGAAGCTTTCTTT. This rearrangement joins TRBV7-2 to TRBJ1-1, with 11 bases identical to TRBD1. CDR3 length equals 16 residues. V dropped 5 bases and J dropped 3; count of bases not matched to a gene: 8. Per germline, CDR1 SGHTA and CDR2 FQGNSA.

This clone was counted between two and nine times. CDR3 amino acids: CSATLHTEAFF. The CDR3 DNA is TGCAGTGCAACGTTACACACTGAAGCTTTCTTT. The chain carries TRBV20-1 and TRBJ1-1, with unresolved D. The CDR3 totals 11 residues. Trimming pared 6 bases from V and 3 bases from J, leaving 8 bases between. Germline V gene lookup returns CDR1 DFQATT and CDR2 SNEGSKA (reference sequence).

Here the CDR3 DNA reads TGTGCCACCAGTAGGCACGGGGGACAGGGGTCCTACGAGCAGTACTTC. Its protein is CATSRHGGQGSYEQYF. The V and J genes are TRBV15 and TRBJ2-7; the match to TRBD1 covers 10 bases. This CDR3 contains 16 residues. Per the germline V gene, CDR1 is LNHNV and CDR2 is YYDKDF (reference sequence). V was clipped by 6 bases and J by 1 base; unmatched bases: 9.

The CDR3 sequence is CASSMGFRAGNDADTQYF. The CDR3 region has the DNA TGTGCCAGTAGTATGGGGTTTAGGGCTGGGAACGACGCAGATACGCAGTATTTT. The chain is built from TRBV19 and TRBJ2-3; D is uncertain. Germline assignment: CDR1 LNHDA and CDR2 SQIVND (reference sequence). Trimming took 3 bases from V and 4 from J, leaving 23 bases between them. The CDR3 extends over 18 amino acids. The full variable domain, rest sourced from reference TRBV19 and TRBJ2-3, is DGGITQSPKYLFRKEGQNVTLSCEQNLNHDAMYWYRQDPGQGLRLIYYSQIVNDFQKGDIAEGYSVSREKKESFPLTVTSAQKNPTAFYLCASSMGFRAGNDADTQYFGPGTRLTVL.

The rearrangement uses TRBV4-3 and TRBJ2-3; possibly TRBD2 for D (7 bases). CDR1 and CDR2 (germline): LGHNA, YSLEER. This CDR3 contains 14 residues. Trimming shortened V by 10 bases and J by 6 bases, and 20 bases separated the two germline ends. The CDR3 DNA reads TGCGCCATTAGGGGGGGGCCTTCGTTGGATACGCAGTATTTT. Encoded protein: CAIRGGPSLDTQYF.

The chain carries TRBV5-6 and TRBJ2-5; the match to TRBD2 covers 12 bases. The J segment lost 6 bases and the V segment lost 2 bases, leaving 2 bases of the junction unmatched. CDR3 length: 14 amino acids. The germline CDR1 and CDR2 sequences are SGHDT and YYEEEE. Here the CDR3 reads CASSFTSGRKTQYF. The CDR3 nucleotides read TGTGCCAGCAGCTTTACTAGCGGGAGGAAGACCCAGTACTTC. Full variable domain (missing parts from reference TRBV5-6 and TRBJ2-5): DAGVTQSPTHLIKTRGQQVTLRCSPKSGHDTVSWYQQALGQGPQFIFQYYEEEERQRGNFPDRFSGHQFPNYSSELNVNALLLGDSALYLCASSFTSGRKTQYFGPGTRLLVL.

V usage is TRBV19 and J usage is TRBJ2-3; perhaps TRBD1 as D (5 bases). With 4 bases removed from V and 2 bases from J, the gap between germline ends came to 10 bases. The CDR3 totals 14 residues. CDR1 LNHDA and CDR2 SQIVND come from the germline V gene (reference sequence). CDR3 DNA: TGTGCCAGTAGTAACCGACAGAACACAGATACGCAGTATTTT. Translating gives CASSNRQNTDTQYF.

The chain has TRBV21-1 and TRBJ1-2. TRBV21-1 is a pseudogene. The CDR3 consists of 18 residues. CDR3 sequence reads: CASSKERPVGALIYGYTF. CDR3 in DNA: TGTGCCAGCAGCAAAGAAAGGCCCGTCGGCGCCCTCATCTATGGCTACACCTTC.

Of note for this clone: The sample holds other DNA sequences that translate to the same CDR3. CDR3 in DNA: TGCGCCAGCAGCTTGCGGACAGGGGCCTACGAGCAGTACTTC. Its translation is CASSLRTGAYEQYF. This rearrangement joins TRBV5-1 to TRBJ2-7; 9 bases are shared with TRBD1. CDR3 length: 14 amino acids. Germline trimming cut 1 base from V and 2 bases from J; bases unmatched to any gene: 1. In germline, CDR1 is SGHRS, CDR2 YFSETQ.

V usage is TRBV7-9 and J usage is TRBJ1-4; tentatively, D is TRBD1 (5 bases). Germline V gives CDR1 SEHNR, CDR2 FQNEAQ (reference sequence). The CDR3 is 14 amino acids. Deletions cut 1 base from V and 4 bases from J, with 7 bases between. DNA for the CDR3: TGTGCCAGCAGCTTAGGGGGCCTTAATGAAAAACTGTTTTTT. It translates to CASSLGGLNEKLFF.

V is TRBV30 and J is TRBJ1-1; D may be TRBD1 (6 bases). In germline, CDR1 is GTSNPN, CDR2 SVGIG (reference sequence). The V gene lost 4 bases and the J gene lost 10 bases, with 22 bases spanning the gap. The CDR3 spans 14 residues. CDR3 sequence reads: CAWIRGHSFSVAFF. The CDR3 DNA reads TGTGCCTGGATCAGGGGACACTCGTTTAGCGTAGCTTTCTTT.

In the case of this clone: The junction and the germline gene differ at one end; a read error may be behind it. The gene calls are TRBV5-4 and TRBJ2-1; tentatively, D is TRBD1 or TRBD2 (5 bases each). In germline, CDR1 is SGHNT, CDR2 YYREEE (reference sequence). The CDR3 consists of 15 residues. The CDR3 DNA reads TGTGCCAGCAGCGTTCAGGGAGTCAACTACCATGAGCAGTTCTTC. Protein sequence: CASSVQGVNYHEQFF.

V usage is TRBV29-1 and J usage is TRBJ2-7, with D unclear. Trimming cost V 4 bases and J 3 bases, with 10 bases left between them. The CDR3 consists of 12 residues. Germline values: CDR1 SQVTM, CDR2 ANQGSEA. The CDR3 bases are TGCAGCGTTGGTGCAACACTCTACGAGCAGTACTTC. It specifies CSVGATLYEQYF.

The chain employs TRBV5-1 and TRBJ1-5; TRBD1 matches at 8 bases. The CDR3 covers 15 residues. The germline CDR1 and CDR2 sequences are SGHRS and YFSETQ. V was clipped by 0 bases and J by 4 bases; unmatched bases: 3. The CDR3, as DNA: TGCGCCAGCAGCTTGGCAACAGGGGGTAATCAGCCCCAGCATTTT. It encodes CASSLATGGNQPQHF. Complete variable domain (other parts from reference TRBV5-1 and TRBJ1-5): KAGVTQTPRYLIKTRGQQVTLSCSPISGHRSVSWYQQTPGQGLQFLFEYFSETQRNKGNFPGRFSGRQFSNSRSEMNVSTLELGDSALYLCASSLATGGNQPQHFGDGTRLSIL.

The gene calls are TRBV4-2 and TRBJ2-5; D unresolved. Germline lookup yields CDR1 LGHNA and CDR2 YNFKEQ. The CDR3 consists of 13 residues. Trimming took off 4 bases at V and 3 bases at J, with 9 bases between the two ends. The CDR3 spells CASSPSVEETQYF. For the CDR3, the DNA is TGTGCCAGCAGCCCCTCGGTGGAAGAGACCCAGTACTTC.

The V gene is TRBV18, the J gene TRBJ1-2; D remains ambiguous. The CDR3 runs to 16 residues. In germline, CDR1 is KGHSH, CDR2 LQKENI. V was shortened by 1 base and J by 0 bases, with 12 bases between the two germline ends. CDR3 in DNA: TGTGCCAGCTCACCACTGAACCAGCCTACTAACTATGGCTACACCTTC. Protein sequence: CASSPLNQPTNYGYTF.